The 14 T cell receptor beta chains listed next were all sequenced from one sample in a study of OX40 agonist ivuxolimab in advanced cancers. Using immunoSEQ multiplex PCR, the repertoire was profiled, and TCRdb retains in-frame clones only, with some absent. The repertoire holds 45,000 to 60,000 clones, roughly 91% seen once, with about 25% in the top ten. Sequences were derived from CD4+ or CD8+ T cells sorted from blood, sampled in a trial of the OX40 agonist ivuxolimab. The receptor set was obtained from an adult with an advanced solid tumor such as melanoma, head and neck, liver or kidney cancer.

In its sample, this clone was seen once. The rearrangement links TRBV27 to TRBJ2-7; 7 bases match TRBD1. This CDR3 has 13 amino acids. V trimming: 5 bases; J trimming: 4 bases; junction bases outside the gene matches: 5. CDR1 and CDR2 from the germline V gene are MNHEY and SMNVEV (reference sequence). Here the CDR3 DNA reads TGTGCCAGCAGTATAGGACAGGCTTACGAGCAGTACTTC. It codes for CASSIGQAYEQYF.

The rearrangement uses TRBV4-1 and TRBJ1-2; 7 positions match TRBD1. The V gene end was trimmed by 3 bases and the J gene end by 1 base; junction bases not matched to a gene: 8. CDR3 length: 16 amino acids. Per the germline V gene, CDR1 is MGHRA and CDR2 is YSYEKL. The CDR3: CASSQGGQAINYGYTF. The CDR3 DNA follows: TGCGCCAGCAGCCAGGGAGGACAGGCGATTAACTATGGCTACACCTTC.

V is TRBV4-2 and J is TRBJ2-1; D possibly corresponds to TRBD2 (6 bases). In germline, CDR1 is LGHNA, CDR2 YNFKEQ. There are 16 residues in the CDR3. V was pared by 0 bases and J by 8 bases, with 17 bases between. The CDR3 DNA reads as TGTGCCAGCAGCCAAGACGCGTACGGGAGCATCGATGAGCAGTTCTTC. Its protein product is CASSQDAYGSIDEQFF.

This CDR3 is CASSQEGLADYNEQFF. The CDR3 nucleotides are TGCGCCAGCAGCCAAGAAGGGCTAGCCGACTACAATGAGCAGTTCTTC. The chain combines TRBV4-1 with TRBJ2-1; D possibly corresponds to TRBD2 (5 bases). Trimming removed 0 bases at V and 3 bases at J, with 12 bases between. Germline CDR1 and CDR2: MGHRA and YSYEKL. The length of the CDR3 is 16 residues.

The chain employs TRBV28 and TRBJ1-1; a possible D gene is TRBD1 (6 bases). The CDR3 totals 13 residues. Germline V gene lookup returns CDR1 MDHEN and CDR2 SYDVKM. The V end was cut by 6 bases, the J end by 3 bases, with 11 bases between. CDR3 nucleotide sequence: TGTGCCAGCAGACTAGGGGGGTACACTGAAGCTTTCTTT. Encoded protein: CASRLGGYTEAFF.

The chain couples TRBV19 to TRBJ2-6; D possibly corresponds to TRBD2 (6 bases). V gave up 9 bases and J gave up 1 base, with 10 bases separating them. The CDR3 loop spans 14 amino acids. Germline V gene sequence: CDR1 LNHDA, CDR2 SQIVND (reference sequence). The CDR3 region is CASRAGSGANVLTF. The CDR3 bases are TGTGCCAGCCGTGCGGGATCTGGGGCCAACGTCCTGACTTTC.

CDR3 in DNA: TGTGCCAGCAGCTTACAACGGGATGAGCAGTTCTTC. This encodes CASSLQRDEQFF. The chain employs TRBV11-2 and TRBJ2-1; the D is unclear. Between the trimmed V and J ends, which lost 2 bases and 8 bases, there was a span of 7 bases. This CDR3 is 12 amino acids long. Germline V gene data show CDR1 as SGHAT and CDR2 as FQNNGV.

In this sample, this clone turned up once. The same CDR3 is also encoded by other DNA sequences in this sample. The CDR3 loop is CASSLGGGGPHEQYF. The DNA for the CDR3 is TGTGCCAGCAGCTTAGGTGGGGGAGGGCCCCACGAGCAGTACTTC. This chain connects TRBV7-6 to TRBJ2-7; the match to TRBD2 covers 7 bases. The CDR3 spans 15 residues. Germline CDR1 is SGHVS and CDR2 is FNYEAQ. Trimming at V came to 1 base and at J to 5 bases, leaving 8 bases not matched to a gene.

The V call is TRBV15, the J call TRBJ1-5; D possibly corresponds to TRBD1 (5 bases). The germline gives CDR1 LNHNV, CDR2 YYDKDF (reference sequence). V was pared by 1 base and J by 5 bases, with 9 bases between. The CDR3 contains 14 residues. CDR3 sequence (DNA): TGTGCCACCAGCAGAGGCCAGACAGATCAGCCCCAGCATTTT. Protein: CATSRGQTDQPQHF.

This clone was counted between two and nine times. The chain is built from TRBV19 and TRBJ2-7; a weak D match, TRBD2 (5 bases). Germline V gene data show CDR1 as LNHDA and CDR2 as SQIVND (reference sequence). V was clipped by 3 bases and J by 2 bases, with 11 bases between them. CDR3 length: 14 residues. CDR3 nucleotides: TGTGCCAGTAGTATGGAGGACGGCACCTACGAGCAGTACTTC. It is translated as CASSMEDGTYEQYF.

V and J are TRBV6-5 and TRBJ1-3; D is ambiguous. The V end was cut by 7 bases, the J end by 0 bases, with 1 base between. The CDR3 spans 11 residues. Germline-derived CDR1 and CDR2 are MNHEY and SVGAGI. The CDR3 protein is CASTSGNTIYF. Here the CDR3 DNA reads TGTGCCAGCACCTCTGGAAACACCATATATTTT.

This chain joins TRBV19 and TRBJ1-1; D gene ambiguous. The CDR3 contains 14 residues. Trimming stripped 5 bases from V and 5 bases from J, with 15 bases between. CDR1 and CDR2 from the germline V gene are LNHDA and SQIVND (reference sequence). The CDR3 is CASSPTSLRTEAFF. The CDR3 nucleotides read TGTGCCAGTAGTCCAACCAGCTTGCGAACTGAAGCTTTCTTT. The complete variable domain, with remaining parts taken from reference TRBV19 and TRBJ1-1, reads DGGITQSPKYLFRKEGQNVTLSCEQNLNHDAMYWYRQDPGQGLRLIYYSQIVNDFQKGDIAEGYSVSREKKESFPLTVTSAQKNPTAFYLCASSPTSLRTEAFFGQGTRLTVV.

V usage is TRBV25-1 and J usage is TRBJ2-1; perhaps TRBD1 as D (6 bases). The CDR3 has 15 amino acids. The ends were cut back, 2 bases at V and 4 bases at J, with 12 bases in the middle. Germline V gene sequence: CDR1 MGHDK, CDR2 SYGVNS. CDR3 nucleotides: TGTGCCAGCAGTGAAGGGTCAGGGGATTACAATGAGCAGTTCTTC. Its translation is CASSEGSGDYNEQFF.

A remark on this clone: Other DNA variants within this sample encode the same CDR3. This chain uses TRBV27 with TRBJ2-7, with D possibly called TRBD1 or TRBD2 (5 bases each). Germline V gene data show CDR1 as MNHEY and CDR2 as SMNVEV (reference sequence). There are 13 residues in the CDR3. V shed 5 bases and J shed 4 bases, with 12 bases lying between them. CDR3 region: CASSPGTGYEQYF. CDR3 DNA: TGTGCCAGCAGTCCCGGGACGGGGTACGAGCAGTACTTC.